The sequence of this T cell receptor beta chain was determined in a study of T cell repertoires in cytomegalovirus infection. Via MiXCR, TCRdb re-called the reads, giving one row per CDR3 protein. The table has 680,000 or so distinct CDR3 sequences, roughly 36% seen once. Concerning this clonotype: Its antigen is still unknown.

Germline lookup yields CDR1 MDHEN and CDR2 SYDVKM. The CDR3 sequence is 14 residues long. Trimming took 3 bases from V and 0 from J, leaving 8 bases between them. V usage is TRBV28 and J usage is TRBJ2-5; D possibly uses TRBD1 or TRBD2 (5 bases each). This clonotype was obtained from a human donor in good health (CMV status not recorded). Some clones in this sample may be carry-over from other donors' samples. Sequenced material: cultured PBMCs, taken from culture after CMV antigen stimulation. The CDR3 reads CASSFEGYQETQYF. The CDR3 DNA sequence: TGTGCCAGCAGTTTCGAGGGGTACCAAGAGACCCAGTACTTC. Supplemented by reference TRBV28 and TRBJ2-5, the full variable domain reads DVKVTQSSRYLVKRTGEKVFLECVQDMDHENMFWYRQDPGLGLRLIYFSYDVKMKEKGDIPEGYSVSREKKERFSLILESASTNQTSMYLCASSFEGYQETQYFGPGTRLLVL.